These 9 T cell receptor beta chains originate from one sample sequenced in a study of molecular identifiers for immune sequencing clone quantification (dated by TCRdb to 2017 to 2018). The protocol used for the library was PCR. Sequencing relied on a NextSeq 500. The raw public data were reprocessed by TCRdb itself: fastp quality trimming at Q25, MiXCR clonotype calling, in-frame beta chains only. All rows with the same CDR3 protein become a single entry with the most common DNA and genes. This sample lists some 580,000 distinct CDR3 sequences; approximately 24% were detected once. The ten largest clones take up about 0.73% of the sample. Sequences were obtained from naive CD8+ T cells from blood, with Jurkat cell RNA spiked in. The cell subset or site label of this sample denotes: FACS-sorted CD8+CD4-CCR7+CD45RA+ naive T cells. The receptors shown here come from a human donor in good health. Some libraries in this study had Jurkat cell RNA spiked in.

In nucleotides, the CDR3 is TGCAGTGCTAGACCTCCTTACAGGGAGGTGGAAAGCGGGGAGCTGTTTTTT. This translates into CSARPPYREVESGELFF. J is TRBJ2-2 and V is TRBV20-1; D is perhaps TRBD1 or TRBD2 (6 bases each). V gave up 2 bases and J gave up 7 bases, with 23 bases separating them. The CDR3 is made up of 17 amino acids. CDR1 DFQATT and CDR2 SNEGSKA come from the germline V gene (reference sequence).

In the case of this clonotype: A much larger clone differs by one base, so this may be a read error. The CDR3 does not close with the conserved phenylalanine or tryptophan, likely indicating a read error. V gene TRBV4-3 combines with J gene TRBJ2-7; 7 positions match TRBD2. Germline V gives CDR1 LGHNA, CDR2 YSLEER. Trimming cost V 0 bases and J 2 bases; bases outside gene matches: 4. The CDR3 has 15 residues. The CDR3 DNA follows: TGCGCCAGCAGCCAAGATAAGGCGGGAGCCTACGAGCAGTACCTC. It encodes CASSQDKAGAYEQYL.

This clonotype has a handful of counts. The rearrangement joins TRBV20-1 to TRBJ2-1; tentative D call: TRBD2 (5 bases). V was shortened by 3 bases and J by 9 bases, with 9 bases between the two germline ends. Germline V CDR1 and CDR2: DFQATT, SNEGSKA (reference sequence). CDR3 length: 11 amino acids. The CDR3 reads CSASLGVEQFF. The CDR3 DNA reads as TGCAGTGCTAGTTTGGGAGTTGAGCAGTTCTTC.

With respect to this clonotype: This may be a read error: a much more frequent sequence differs by one nucleotide. The chain couples TRBV7-9 to TRBJ2-7, with D possibly being TRBD1 (5 bases). Per germline, CDR1 SEHNR and CDR2 FQNEAQ (reference sequence). CDR3 length equals 14 residues. CDR3 region: CASSSSTAYYGQYF. CDR3 in DNA: TGTGCCAGCAGCTCGTCGACAGCTTACTACGGGCAGTACTTC. Complete variable domain (other parts from reference TRBV7-9 and TRBJ2-7): DTGVSQNPRHKITKRGQNVTFRCDPISEHNRLYWYRQTLGQGPEFLTYFQNEAQLEKSRLLSDRFSAERPKGSFSTLEIQRTEQGDSAMYLCASSSSTAYYGQYFGPGTRLTVT.

Concerning this clonotype itself: Since a much larger clone is just one base distant, this may be a read error. This chain links TRBV30 with TRBJ2-3, with D perhaps TRBD2 (6 bases). This CDR3 is built from 14 residues. CDR1 is GTSNPN and CDR2 is SVGIG in the germline V gene (reference sequence). Trimming left V 8 bases short and J 3 bases short, with 18 bases between. This chain's CDR3 is CARKSVGSTDTQYF. As DNA, the CDR3 is TGTGCCCGGAAAAGCGTCGGGAGTACAGATACGCAGTATTTT.

This clonotype was detected ten times or more. The genes are TRBV2 and TRBJ1-2; no clear D gene. The CDR3 consists of 17 residues. Germline CDR1 is SNHLY and CDR2 is FYNNEI. Trimming took 6 bases from V and 0 from J, leaving 20 bases between them. The CDR3 DNA reads as TGTGCCAGCAGCGGCGGTATAGGAAGGCTTACTAACTATGGCTACACCTTC. It is translated as CASSGGIGRLTNYGYTF.

A word on this clonotype: This may stem from a read error, because a much larger clone lies one nucleotide away. The chain has TRBV5-6 and TRBJ2-1; the D gene is possibly TRBD2 (5 bases). Germline values: CDR1 SGHDT, CDR2 YYEEEE. V was shortened by 5 bases and J by 7 bases, with 10 bases between the two germline ends. The CDR3 runs 12 residues. CDR3 residues: CASRVTRNEQFF. The CDR3 nucleotides are TGTGCCAGCAGAGTAACTAGAAATGAGCAGTTCTTC.

This rearrangement joins TRBV19 to TRBJ1-6; 10 nucleotides align to TRBD1. The CDR3 sequence is 15 residues long. The germline V gene encodes CDR1 LNHDA and CDR2 SQIVND (reference sequence). V gave up 1 base and J gave up 9 bases; unmatched junction bases: 3. This CDR3 is CASSIGDRGRSPLHF. In DNA, the CDR3 is TGTGCCAGTAGTATAGGGGACAGGGGACGTTCACCCCTCCACTTT.

This clonotype occurred many times. V and J are TRBV6-5 and TRBJ2-6, with a weak D call TRBD1 (6 bases). The germline V gene has CDR1 MNHEY and CDR2 SVGAGI. The CDR3 is made up of 17 amino acids. Trimming took off 4 bases at V and 0 bases at J, with 13 bases between the two ends. CDR3 in amino acids: CASSSGAISSGANVLTF. In nucleotides, the CDR3 is TGTGCCAGCAGTTCAGGGGCTATAAGCTCTGGGGCCAACGTCCTGACTTTC.